A single sample is the source of the 29 T cell receptor beta chains below, sequenced in a study of glioma-infiltrating T cells after dendritic cell vaccination. Produced via immunoSEQ multiplex PCR; TCRdb's table is partial and in-frame only. This table holds fewer than 100,000 clones, 65% to 90% found once. Specimen: blood, collected before dendritic cell vaccination. These receptors were taken from a human donor with glioblastoma.

The chain is built from TRBV25-1 and TRBJ1-2; D unresolved. V was clipped by 3 bases and J by 0 bases, with 5 bases between them. The germline V gene encodes CDR1 MGHDK and CDR2 SYGVNS. The CDR3 is made up of 13 amino acids. As DNA, the CDR3 is TGTGCCAGCAGTGATCCTCCTAACTATGGCTACACCTTC. This sequence encodes CASSDPPNYGYTF.

The chain has TRBV5-8 and TRBJ2-3; D remains unclear. Deletions cut 7 bases from V and 4 bases from J, with 22 bases between. Germline V gene data show CDR1 as SGHTS and CDR2 as YDEGEE. The CDR3 covers 16 residues. In nucleotides, the CDR3 is TGTGCCAGCCTTACGCCCGACACAATTGTGGCAGATACGCAGTATTTT. Amino acid sequence: CASLTPDTIVADTQYF.

This chain joins TRBV4-1 and TRBJ2-7, with D possibly matching TRBD2 (6 bases). Germline assignment: CDR1 MGHRA and CDR2 YSYEKL. The CDR3 runs to 15 residues. V was clipped by 0 bases and J by 3 bases, with 12 bases between them. CDR3 sequence reads: CASSQDPSELYEQYF. The CDR3 coding sequence is TGCGCCAGCAGCCAAGACCCTAGCGAACTCTACGAGCAGTACTTC.

The chain couples TRBV30 to TRBJ1-1, with 7 bases matching TRBD1. Germline CDR1 and CDR2: GTSNPN and SVGIG (reference sequence). The CDR3 is made up of 17 amino acids. J gave up 1 base and V 2 bases, and 13 bases lay outside the gene matches. CDR3: CAWSKGNRQGTNTEAFF. CDR3 DNA sequence: TGTGCCTGGAGTAAGGGAAACAGACAGGGAACGAACACTGAAGCTTTCTTT.

This clone has only a few counts. The V gene is TRBV27, the J gene TRBJ2-7, with D perhaps TRBD1 (5 bases). CDR3 length: 14 residues. V dropped 1 base and J dropped 5 bases, with 12 bases sitting between them. Germline values: CDR1 MNHEY, CDR2 SMNVEV (reference sequence). The CDR3 DNA reads TGTGCCAGCAGTTTATTGGCAGGGAAGGACGAGCAGTACTTC. Amino acids: CASSLLAGKDEQYF.

The CDR3: CAWKGQGFRTDTQYF. Here the CDR3 DNA reads TGTGCCTGGAAGGGACAGGGGTTTCGTACAGATACGCAGTATTTT. The chain combines TRBV30 with TRBJ2-3, with 10 bases matching TRBD1. CDR1 is GTSNPN, CDR2 SVGIG, per germline (reference sequence). The CDR3 totals 15 residues. J lost 3 bases, V lost 4 bases, and 7 bases had no gene match.

The gene calls are TRBV14 and TRBJ2-1; 7 bases align to TRBD2. Germline V gene sequence: CDR1 SGHDN, CDR2 FVKESK. The CDR3 covers 15 residues. Trimming removed 1 base from V and 4 bases from J; junction bases left unmatched: 4. CDR3 nucleotides: TGTGCCAGCAGCCAAGGGGGGACTATATACAATGAGCAGTTCTTC. This encodes CASSQGGTIYNEQFF.

This sequence joins TRBV13 and TRBJ1-1; 9 bases align to TRBD1. CDR1 PRHDT and CDR2 FYEKMQ come from the germline V gene (reference sequence). The CDR3 extends over 12 amino acids. The V gene end was trimmed by 8 bases and the J gene end by 4 bases; junction bases not matched to a gene: 2. CDR3 in DNA: TGTGCCAGCTCGACAGGGGGCACTGAAGCTTTCTTT. It encodes CASSTGGTEAFF.

The V and J genes are TRBV7-3 and TRBJ2-5, with D tentatively TRBD2 (6 bases). The V end was cut by 6 bases, the J end by 5 bases, with 16 bases between. The CDR3 covers 14 residues. Germline lookup yields CDR1 SGHTA and CDR2 FQGTGA. The CDR3 coding sequence is TGTGCCAGCAGTTCAGACGGGGGACGGGAGACCCAGTACTTC. It is translated as CASSSDGGRETQYF. The full variable domain, in which reference TRBV7-3 and TRBJ2-5 provide the parts outside the CDR3, is GAGVSQTPSNKVTEKGKYVELRCDPISGHTALYWYRQSLGQGPEFLIYFQGTGAADDSGLPNDRFFAVRPEGSVSTLKIQRTERGDSAVYLCASSSDGGRETQYFGPGTRLLVL.

The chain recombines TRBV13 with TRBJ1-5; D gene unclear. Trimming left V 0 bases short and J 2 bases short, with 11 bases between. This CDR3 comprises 16 residues. Germline V gene lookup returns CDR1 PRHDT and CDR2 FYEKMQ (reference sequence). The CDR3 here is CASSLGGDQGNQPQHF. CDR3 in DNA: TGTGCCAGCAGCTTAGGCGGGGATCAAGGCAATCAGCCCCAGCATTTT. The full variable domain, rest sourced from reference TRBV13 and TRBJ1-5, is AAGVIQSPRHLIKEKRETATLKCYPIPRHDTVYWYQQGPGQDPQFLISFYEKMQSDKGSIPDRFSAQQFSDYHSELNMSSLELGDSALYFCASSLGGDQGNQPQHFGDGTRLSIL.

The genes are TRBV7-9 and TRBJ2-3; no definite D call. The ends were cut back, 1 base at V and 1 base at J, with 6 bases in the middle. This CDR3 has 14 amino acids. Germline assignment: CDR1 SEHNR and CDR2 FQNEAQ (reference sequence). CDR3 coding DNA: TGTGCCAGCAGCTTAGTGCCGGGCACAGATACGCAGTATTTT. This encodes CASSLVPGTDTQYF.

V and J are TRBV5-1 and TRBJ1-2; no clear D gene. CDR3 length: 15 residues. V was trimmed by 0 bases and J by 7 bases, leaving 16 bases between them. Germline V gene sequence: CDR1 SGHRS, CDR2 YFSETQ. The CDR3 DNA reads as TGCGCCAGCAGCTTGGATGGCACCTTCGCCTTTGGCTACACCTTC. It codes for CASSLDGTFAFGYTF.

The chain combines TRBV25-1 with TRBJ1-4; D ambiguous. Germline CDR1 MGHDK, CDR2 SYGVNS. V lost 2 bases to trimming and J lost 0 bases, with 7 bases between them. This CDR3 has 15 amino acids. CDR3 sequence reads: CASSETAATNEKLFF. The CDR3 nucleotides are TGTGCCAGCAGTGAAACCGCGGCAACTAATGAAAAACTGTTTTTT. The full variable domain, completed using reference TRBV25-1 and TRBJ1-4, is EADIYQTPRYLVIGTGKKITLECSQTMGHDKMYWYQQDPGMELHLIHYSYGVNSTEKGDLSSESTVSRIRTEHFPLTLESARPSHTSQYLCASSETAATNEKLFFGSGTQLSVL.

V gene TRBV4-1 combines with J gene TRBJ2-5, with 7 nucleotides matching TRBD2. The trim removed 0 bases at V and 4 bases at J, leaving 5 bases unmatched. CDR3 size: 15 residues. Germline values: CDR1 MGHRA, CDR2 YSYEKL. The CDR3, as DNA: TGCGCCAGCAGCCAAGATTCGCCTAGCGGAGAGACCCAGTACTTC. Its translation: CASSQDSPSGETQYF.

This clone was detected a few times. The rearrangement joins TRBV10-3 to TRBJ1-2; 9 nucleotides agree with TRBD1. CDR1 ENHRY and CDR2 SYGVKD come from the germline V gene. Losses at the gene ends were 4 bases for V and 3 bases for J; bases not matched to a gene: 9. This CDR3 is built from 16 residues. The CDR3 nucleotides are TGTGCCATCAGTGTCGGACAGGGGTTTCTAGACTATGGCTACACCTTC. Translating it yields CAISVGQGFLDYGYTF.

The gene calls are TRBV5-1 and TRBJ2-1, with 9 bases aligning to TRBD1. CDR3 length equals 15 residues. J was trimmed by 5 bases and V by 3 bases; bases with no gene match: 6. Germline V gene lookup returns CDR1 SGHRS and CDR2 YFSETQ. This chain's CDR3 is CASSWWDRVNNEQFF. For the CDR3, the DNA is TGCGCCAGCAGCTGGTGGGACAGGGTAAACAATGAGCAGTTCTTC. The complete variable domain, with remaining parts taken from reference TRBV5-1 and TRBJ2-1, reads KAGVTQTPRYLIKTRGQQVTLSCSPISGHRSVSWYQQTPGQGLQFLFEYFSETQRNKGNFPGRFSGRQFSNSRSEMNVSTLELGDSALYLCASSWWDRVNNEQFFGPGTRLTVL.

The chain has TRBV4-3 and TRBJ1-1; D gene ambiguous. Germline CDR1 reads LGHNA; CDR2 reads YSLEER. This CDR3 comprises 15 residues. The germline V and J ends were trimmed by 0 bases and 1 base, with 9 bases remaining between them. CDR3 nucleotides: TGCGCCAGCAGCCAAGATCAACGGGGGAACACTGAAGCTTTCTTT. This codes for CASSQDQRGNTEAFF.

The chain carries TRBV21-1 and TRBJ1-2; the D call TRBD1 from the table was never checked on the DNA. TRBV21-1 is a recognized pseudogene. The CDR3 has 17 amino acids. CDR3 nucleotides: TGTGCCAGCTCGGGTTTTTTAGGGGACAAATCCTCTTCTGGCTACACCTTC. Translation gives CASSGFLGDKSSSGYTF.

The chain has TRBV19 and TRBJ2-7; tentatively, D is TRBD1 (8 bases). The CDR3 loop spans 17 amino acids. Deletions cut 6 bases from V and 3 bases from J, with 24 bases between. Germline CDR1 is LNHDA and CDR2 is SQIVND (reference sequence). The CDR3 loop is CASRGQGGDRRGYEQYF. The CDR3 DNA follows: TGTGCCAGTAGAGGACAGGGAGGGGATAGACGAGGCTACGAGCAGTACTTC.

The genes are TRBV5-1 and TRBJ1-4; 8 nucleotides agree with TRBD1. The CDR3 has 15 amino acids. Losses at the gene ends were 4 bases for V and 6 bases for J; bases not matched to a gene: 8. The germline CDR1 and CDR2 sequences are SGHRS and YFSETQ. In DNA form, the CDR3 reads TGCGCCAGCAGCGGGGGACAGGCCAGTTATGAAAAACTGTTTTTT. It encodes CASSGGQASYEKLFF.

The chain joins TRBV28 to TRBJ1-2; weak D call: TRBD1 (5 bases). This CDR3 is 15 amino acids long. CDR1 is MDHEN, CDR2 SYDVKM, per germline. V lost 4 bases to trimming and J lost 7 bases, with 19 bases between them. The chain's CDR3 is CASSSQKRGSGGYTF. The CDR3 coding sequence is TGTGCCAGCAGTTCTCAAAAAAGGGGATCCGGTGGCTACACCTTC.

This chain uses TRBV7-8 with TRBJ2-1; D is undetermined. Germline lookup yields CDR1 SGHVS and CDR2 FQNEAQ. The length of the CDR3 is 12 residues. Trimming cost V 5 bases and J 4 bases, with 6 bases left between them. The CDR3: CASSPLYNEQFF. The CDR3 nucleotides are TGTGCCAGCAGCCCGTTGTACAATGAGCAGTTCTTC. Combining the CDR3 with reference TRBV7-8 and TRBJ2-1 gives the whole variable domain GAGVSQSPRYKVAKRGQDVALRCDPISGHVSLFWYQQALGQGPEFLTYFQNEAQLDKSGLPSDRFFAERPEGSVSTLKIQRTQQEDSAVYLCASSPLYNEQFFGPGTRLTVL.

The V gene is TRBV5-4, the J gene TRBJ1-2; 7 bases fit TRBD1. Germline V CDR1 and CDR2: SGHNT, YYREEE (reference sequence). The CDR3 consists of 13 residues. V lost 2 bases and J lost 7; bases outside the gene matches: 5. Here the CDR3 DNA reads TGTGCCAGCAGCTTCAGGGGGTATCGTGGCTACACCTTC. It specifies CASSFRGYRGYTF. Full variable domain (missing parts from reference TRBV5-4 and TRBJ1-2): ETGVTQSPTHLIKTRGQQVTLRCSSQSGHNTVSWYQQALGQGPQFIFQYYREEENGRGNFPPRFSGLQFPNYSSELNVNALELDDSALYLCASSFRGYRGYTFGSGTRLTVV.

V is TRBV27 and J is TRBJ2-5; D is ambiguous. Trimming left V 6 bases short and J 5 bases short, with 22 bases between. Germline V lookup: CDR1 MNHEY, CDR2 SMNVEV (reference sequence). This CDR3 is built from 16 residues. The CDR3 spells CASSPRSLAVWETQYF. For the CDR3, the DNA is TGTGCCAGCAGCCCGCGGAGTTTGGCAGTCTGGGAGACCCAGTACTTC.

A few counts support this clone. The J gene is TRBJ2-7, the V gene TRBV2; 10 bases are a match to TRBD1. V shed 6 bases and J 5 bases; nucleotides not matched to a gene: 7. Germline values: CDR1 SNHLY, CDR2 FYNNEI. This CDR3 is built from 14 residues. The CDR3 is CASSLRDRGNEQYF. In nucleotides, the CDR3 is TGTGCCAGCAGCCTCCGGGACAGGGGCAACGAGCAGTACTTC.

This sequence joins TRBV30 and TRBJ1-6, with D hard to call. V was shortened by 4 bases and J by 0 bases, with 13 bases between the two germline ends. This CDR3 is built from 16 residues. CDR1 and CDR2 (germline): GTSNPN, SVGIG (reference sequence). CDR3 sequence reads: CAWKRSLSSYNSPLHF. CDR3 nucleotides: TGTGCCTGGAAGCGATCCCTGAGCTCCTATAATTCACCCCTCCACTTT.

The V and J genes are TRBV7-2 and TRBJ2-1; TRBD1 aligns across 7 bases. CDR3 length: 13 amino acids. Germline V lookup: CDR1 SGHTA, CDR2 FQGNSA. V shed 5 bases and J 6 bases; nucleotides not matched to a gene: 4. The CDR3 loop reads CASSRDRVNEQFF. CDR3 nucleotide sequence: TGTGCCAGCAGCCGCGACAGGGTCAATGAGCAGTTCTTC.

V and J are TRBV11-2 and TRBJ2-7; 11 bases match TRBD2. Germline CDR1 SGHAT, CDR2 FQNNGV. This CDR3 contains 19 residues. The V segment lost 3 bases and the J segment 3 bases; nucleotides outside the gene matches: 16. The DNA of the CDR3 is TGTGCCAGCAGCTTGAAGGTGGCTAGCGGGGGGACTAGGGTCTACGAGCAGTACTTC. It specifies CASSLKVASGGTRVYEQYF. Looking up the rest from reference TRBV11-2 and TRBJ2-7 gives the full variable domain: EAGVAQSPRYKIIEKRQSVAFWCNPISGHATLYWYQQILGQGPKLLIQFQNNGVVDDSQLPKDRFSAERLKGVDSTLKIQPAKLEDSAVYLCASSLKVASGGTRVYEQYFGPGTRLTVT.

The rearrangement uses TRBV11-2 and TRBJ2-1; TRBD2 aligns across 15 bases. Germline V gene lookup returns CDR1 SGHAT and CDR2 FQNNGV. The CDR3 consists of 18 residues. V lost 1 base to trimming and J lost 8 bases; unmatched junction nucleotides: 9. The CDR3 DNA follows: TGTGCCAGCAGCTTAGTACCCATTGGACTAGCGGGAGGGGATGAGCAGTTCTTC. This translates into CASSLVPIGLAGGDEQFF.